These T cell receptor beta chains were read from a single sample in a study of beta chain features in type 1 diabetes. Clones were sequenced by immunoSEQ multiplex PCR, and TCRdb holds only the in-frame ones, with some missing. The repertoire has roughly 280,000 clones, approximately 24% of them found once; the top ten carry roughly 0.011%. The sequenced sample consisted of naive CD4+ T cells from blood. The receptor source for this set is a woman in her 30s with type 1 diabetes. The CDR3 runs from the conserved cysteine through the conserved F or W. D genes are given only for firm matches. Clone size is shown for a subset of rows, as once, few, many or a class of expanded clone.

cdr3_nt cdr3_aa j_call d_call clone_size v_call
TGTGCCAGCAGCGTAGGGCCAGGGACAGGCTACACCTTC CASSVGPGTGYTF TRBJ1-2 NA NA TRBV9
TGTGCCAGCCGTAGCTCCTACGAGCAGTACTTC CASRSSYEQYF TRBJ2-7 NA NA TRBV27
TGTGCCAGCAGCAATAGCGGAGATACGCAGTATTTT CASSNSGDTQYF TRBJ2-3 NA NA TRBV7-9
TGTGCCAGCAGCTTAAGACAGGGGGCTTTAGAGACCCAGTACTTC CASSLRQGALETQYF TRBJ2-5 TRBD1 NA TRBV7-3
TGTGCCAGCACCCTGATCTCCGGCGGCGAGCAGTACTTC CASTLISGGEQYF TRBJ2-7 NA NA TRBV7-9
TGTGCCAGCAGCTTACGGGCTAGCGGGAAGAAAGAGACCCAGTACTTC CASSLRASGKKETQYF TRBJ2-5 TRBD2 few TRBV7-9
TGTGCCAGTGGCCCTAGCGGGAGTCAGGACGAGCAGTACTTC CASGPSGSQDEQYF TRBJ2-7 TRBD2 once TRBV19
TGTGCCAGCAGTTCCCCCGGTAGCGGGAGCCCCGCGGAGCAGTACTTC CASSSPGSGSPAEQYF TRBJ2-7 TRBD2 NA TRBV28
TGCGCCAGCAGCTTGGATCATTTCCGGGACAGGGTAAATTTTGAGCAGTACTTC CASSLDHFRDRVNFEQYF TRBJ2-7 TRBD1 NA TRBV5-1
TGTGCCTGGAAAAAGTTGCAGTCGAATGAAAAACTGTTTTTT CAWKKLQSNEKLFF TRBJ1-4 NA NA TRBV30
TGTGCCAGTAGGTCCGGGACAGGGGGCGAATATACGCAGTATTTT CASRSGTGGEYTQYF TRBJ2-3 TRBD1 NA TRBV19
TGTGCCAGCAGCCCCAGGGAGGGTAACTACAATGAGCAGTTCTTC CASSPREGNYNEQFF TRBJ2-1 TRBD2 few TRBV7-9
TGCGCCAGCAGCTTGGGACAGAACCACTATGGCTACACCTTC CASSLGQNHYGYTF TRBJ1-2 NA few TRBV5-1
TGTGCCAGCAGGCCGGGACAGCATCTTTCAAACTATGGCTACACCTTC CASRPGQHLSNYGYTF TRBJ1-2 TRBD1 NA TRBV11-2
TGTGCCAGCAGACCAACGACAGGGAACACTGAAGCTTTCTTT CASRPTTGNTEAFF TRBJ1-1 NA NA TRBV5-4
TGCAGCGTTGAGTTGATTAGATCTGCGAATGAGCAGTTCTTC CSVELIRSANEQFF TRBJ2-1 NA NA TRBV29-1
TGCGCCAGCAGCCTTAGGGGACTAGCGGGAGGGCCCACAGATACGCAGTATTTT CASSLRGLAGGPTDTQYF TRBJ2-3 TRBD2 NA TRBV4-1
TGTGCCAGCAGCCCCCGGGGTAGCGTCAATGAGCAGTTCTTC CASSPRGSVNEQFF TRBJ2-1 NA NA TRBV9
TGTGCCAGCAGCGTAGGGGCTAGCGGGAGGGGTGATGAGCAGTTCTTC CASSVGASGRGDEQFF TRBJ2-1 TRBD2 NA TRBV9
TGTGCTAGTGGTTTGGTACAGGGTGAGCAGTTCTTC CASGLVQGEQFF TRBJ2-1 NA few TRBV12-5
TGTGCCAGCAGCTTTAGACTCATGAACACTGAAGCTTTCTTT CASSFRLMNTEAFF TRBJ1-1 NA NA TRBV5-4
TGCGCCAGCAGCCAAACACAACTCTCTAGCTCCTACAATGAGCAGTTCTTC CASSQTQLSSSYNEQFF TRBJ2-1 NA NA TRBV4-1
TGTGCCACCAGCAGAGGCGGGGGTTCTTCAGAAAAACTGTTTTTT CATSRGGGSSEKLFF TRBJ1-4 NA NA TRBV15
TGCAGCGTTGTTGAGCTCCCGGAGGATACGCAGTATTTT CSVVELPEDTQYF TRBJ2-3 NA few TRBV29-1
TGTGCCAGTAGATCCGGCCCCGGGACAGAATATGGCTACACCTTC CASRSGPGTEYGYTF TRBJ1-2 TRBD1 NA TRBV19
TGTGCCAGCAGCGTAGGGCTAGCGGGCTTGAGTGTGGACGAGCAGTACTTC CASSVGLAGLSVDEQYF TRBJ2-7 TRBD2 NA TRBV9
TGTGCCAGCTCACCACTAGCGGCGGAGACCCAGTACTTC CASSPLAAETQYF TRBJ2-5 NA NA TRBV18
TGTGCCAGCAGCCCAGCGGGAGGGCGGCAGACCCAGTACTTC CASSPAGGRQTQYF TRBJ2-5 TRBD2 few TRBV9
TGCGCCAGCAGCTTGTTAGCGGGAACGTCAAATGAGCAGTTCTTC CASSLLAGTSNEQFF TRBJ2-1 TRBD2 NA TRBV5-1
TGTGCCAGCGGACTAGCGGACACAGATACGCAGTATTTT CASGLADTDTQYF TRBJ2-3 TRBD2 few TRBV6-6
TGTGCCAGTAGTGTGGACAGGGACTATGGCTACACCTTC CASSVDRDYGYTF TRBJ1-2 TRBD1 few TRBV19
TGTGCCAGCTCACGGGACAGGGGAATCAATGAGCAGTTCTTC CASSRDRGINEQFF TRBJ2-1 TRBD1 NA TRBV18
TGTGCCAGCTCACCACCTGAACGACCCGAGGCGTATGGCTACACCTTC CASSPPERPEAYGYTF TRBJ1-2 NA few TRBV18
TGTGCCAGCAGCCAACAGGGGGCTTCCTACGAGCAGTACTTC CASSQQGASYEQYF TRBJ2-7 TRBD1 NA TRBV7-9
TGTGCCAGCAGCTTACCAGGTGGTTATGGCTACACCTTC CASSLPGGYGYTF TRBJ1-2 NA NA TRBV7-3
TGTGCCAGCAGTTATTCGACTAGCGGCTCCTACGAGCAGTACTTC CASSYSTSGSYEQYF TRBJ2-7 TRBD2 NA TRBV6-6
TGTGCCTGGACTACTCCGACAGGGGTGGGGTGGGGCTACACCTTC CAWTTPTGVGWGYTF TRBJ1-2 TRBD1 few TRBV30
TGTGCCAGCAGTAACGGGAGGGCATACAATGAGCAGTTCTTC CASSNGRAYNEQFF TRBJ2-1 TRBD2 few TRBV6-5
TGTGCCAGCAGCCAAGGGGACAGTCGTAATGAAAAACTGTTTTTT CASSQGDSRNEKLFF TRBJ1-4 TRBD1 few TRBV4-2